This T cell receptor beta chain originates from a study of regulatory T cells in long-lasting Graves disease. Study-wide findings and caveats: New patients shared about a thousand public clonotypes, fewer than the 2,500 to 3,500 shared by persistent patients.

The V end lost 7 bases, the J end lost 4 bases, and 16 bases lay between the germline ends. CDR3 size: 14 residues. Germline-derived CDR1 and CDR2 are MDHEN and SYDVKM. The sample holds many counts of this clonotype. The antigen is not known. Through Arm-PCR of CDR3 regions and iRepertoire HTBI primers, TCR beta libraries were built. TCRdb used MiXCR to reprocess the multiplex PCR reads, holding one entry per CDR3 protein. The table lists over 450,000 distinct CDR3 sequences, 20% to 25% of them singletons. As for time point: persistent/refractory GD, antithyroid drugs over 5 years with positive TRAb. The TCR library was made from RNA that had been extracted from PBMCs in TRIzol.

The sequencing here drew on peripheral blood mononuclear cells (PBMCs), taken when the disease was refractory, from a patient treated with antithyroid drugs. This clonotype originated in a female donor with Graves disease. The chain recombines TRBV28 with TRBJ1-2; no clear D. CDR3 in amino acids: CASTPAGSLYGYTF. CDR3 bases: TGTGCCAGCACCCCCGCGGGGTCCCTCTATGGCTACACCTTC.